The T cell receptor (beta chain) under discussion was sequenced for a study of cytomegalovirus exposure and HLA in healthy donors. For the study at large: Unique TCR beta sequences numbering 120 million or so came from around 180 million T cells in an earlier analysis.

The PCR had 60 Vbeta and 13 Jbeta primers. Sequenced by immunoSEQ multiplex PCR; TCRdb stores in-frame clones only, minus some. The data show roughly 190,000 clones, around 78% seen once. Broader study findings: In a later analysis, an Asian-associated ancestry cluster reportedly showed fewer N-insertions than the approximately 610-donor mean.

With regard to this clone: Its antigen is not known.

The sequencing input was PBMCs. The TCR comes from a woman between 25 and 40 years old in good health and CMV-seropositive.

The CDR3 DNA reads as TGTGCCAGCAGTGCTGAGGGGGCACGTGGCTACACCTTC. This encodes CASSAEGARGYTF. This chain connects TRBV6-5 to TRBJ1-2, with 7 positions matching TRBD1. The V and J ends lost 5 bases and 7 bases, in that order; junction bases with no gene match: 7. The CDR3 loop spans 13 amino acids. Germline CDR1 MNHEY, CDR2 SVGAGI.